The 8 T cell receptor beta chains given below trace back to one sample, sequenced in a study of cytomegalovirus exposure and HLA in healthy donors. With 60 Vbeta and 13 Jbeta primers, the PCR was carried out. The assay was immunoSEQ multiplex PCR, and TCRdb's table has in-frame clones only and misses some. The sample includes roughly 160,000 clones, approximately 80% of them seen just once. Sequenced material: PBMCs. The source of these receptors is a man aged 25-40 years in good health and CMV-seropositive.

The V and J genes are TRBV29-1 and TRBJ2-7; TRBD1 matches 11 bases. CDR3 length: 15 amino acids. The V segment lost 3 bases and the J segment 4 bases; nucleotides outside the gene matches: 8. Germline loops: CDR1 SQVTM, CDR2 ANQGSEA. The CDR3 here is CSVDWAGQGAYEQYF. The DNA of the CDR3 is TGCAGCGTTGATTGGGCCGGACAGGGGGCGTACGAGCAGTACTTC.

The chain recombines TRBV19 with TRBJ2-2; D gene unclear. CDR1 LNHDA and CDR2 SQIVND come from the germline V gene (reference sequence). The CDR3 contains 15 residues. Between the trimmed V and J ends, which lost 5 bases and 0 bases, there was a span of 10 bases. The CDR3 DNA reads TGTGCCAGTAGTTTCTGGCGGACGAACACCGGGGAGCTGTTTTTT. Translated, it gives CASSFWRTNTGELFF.

Turning to this clone: An end of the junction does not agree with germline; a read error may underlie this. The V and J genes are TRBV5-1 and TRBJ2-2, with 8 bases fitting TRBD1. The CDR3 consists of 14 residues. Germline V gives CDR1 SGHRS, CDR2 YFSETQ. The CDR3: CASSATGVAGELLF. CDR3 sequence (DNA): TGCGCCAGCAGCGCGACAGGGGTGGCCGGGGAGCTGCTTTTT.

V and J are TRBV18 and TRBJ2-5, with 10 bases matching TRBD2. The V gene's germline CDR1 is KGHSH and CDR2 LQKENI. The CDR3 runs to 16 residues. The V and J ends lost 1 base and 2 bases, in that order; junction bases with no gene match: 4. CDR3 sequence (DNA): TGTGCCAGCTCACCACAACTAGCGGGGTCTCAAGAGACCCAGTACTTC. As protein: CASSPQLAGSQETQYF.

The chain links TRBV15 to TRBJ2-7; 8 bases align to TRBD2. The CDR3 is 14 residues long. J gave up 4 bases and V 0 bases, and 2 bases lay outside the gene matches. The germline V gene has CDR1 LNHNV and CDR2 YYDKDF (reference sequence). CDR3 residues: CATSRDSGAYEQYF. Here the CDR3 DNA reads TGTGCCACCAGCAGAGATAGCGGGGCTTACGAGCAGTACTTC.

This chain's CDR3 is CASSHRQGRSGANVLTF. The CDR3 DNA is TGCGCCAGCAGCCATAGACAGGGGCGCTCTGGGGCCAACGTCCTGACTTTC. The chain has TRBV4-1 and TRBJ2-6; 8 nucleotides match TRBD1. J gave up 0 bases and V 3 bases, and 4 bases lay outside the gene matches. The germline gives CDR1 MGHRA, CDR2 YSYEKL. CDR3 length equals 17 residues.

CDR3 DNA: TGTGCCAGTAGTATCGTTCCAGGCAGCTCCTACGAGCAGTACTTC. It specifies CASSIVPGSSYEQYF. The chain employs TRBV19 and TRBJ2-7; D unclear. This CDR3 is 15 amino acids long. In germline, CDR1 is LNHDA, CDR2 SQIVND (reference sequence). V was shortened by 3 bases and J by 0 bases, with 12 bases between the two germline ends.

In this sample, this clone turned up once. The chain joins TRBV18 to TRBJ1-1; 7 nucleotides line up with TRBD1. CDR1 is KGHSH and CDR2 is LQKENI in the germline V gene. The CDR3 length is 15 residues. V shed 3 bases, J shed 2 bases, and the junction held 6 bases outside the gene matches. CDR3 residues: CASSPTGQHNTEAFF. DNA of the CDR3: TGTGCCAGCTCACCTACGGGACAGCATAACACTGAAGCTTTCTTT.